This record covers a single TCR beta chain. The antigen is not known. The sample comes from a study of blood T cells in healthy people across ages. The overall study: Capturing about one barcoded beta molecule per two T cells was achieved by template switching.

A second PCR of 7 to 11 cycles used a sample-barcoded 5' primer and a J-beta primer mix. Sequencing recovered at least 2.5 million CDR3-containing paired-end reads from each sample. Using its own MiXCR run on the 5' RACE reads, TCRdb lists one record per CDR3 protein. Among around 690,000 distinct CDR3 sequences listed, roughly 53% were seen once. V shed 3 bases, J shed 2 bases, and the junction held 9 bases outside the gene matches. CDR1 and CDR2 from the germline V gene are DFQATT and SNEGSKA (reference sequence). The length of the CDR3 is 15 residues. Investigators took roughly 9.5 milliliters of peripheral blood from every donor. Overall study findings and caveats: Per million T cells, the diversity of TCR beta decreased roughly linearly as age advanced.

The chain links TRBV20-1 to TRBJ2-7; 8 bases agree with TRBD2. This receptor was obtained from a man aged 60 to 69 in good health. The source material was blood. This CDR3 reads CSASDLAGGPYEQYF. The CDR3 DNA sequence: TGCAGTGCTAGTGATCTCGCGGGGGGACCCTACGAGCAGTACTTC.